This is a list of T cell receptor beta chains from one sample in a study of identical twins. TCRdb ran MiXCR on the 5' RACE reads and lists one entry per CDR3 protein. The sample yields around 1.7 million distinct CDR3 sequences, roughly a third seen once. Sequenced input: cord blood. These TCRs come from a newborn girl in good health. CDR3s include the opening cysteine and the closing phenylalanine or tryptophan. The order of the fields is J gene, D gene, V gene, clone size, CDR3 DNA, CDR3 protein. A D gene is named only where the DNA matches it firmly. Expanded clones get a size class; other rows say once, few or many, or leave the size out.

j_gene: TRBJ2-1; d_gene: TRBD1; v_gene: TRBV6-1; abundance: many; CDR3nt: TGTGCCAGCAGTGAAGCCGGGACAGGGAGGTACAATGAGCAGTTCTTC; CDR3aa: CASSEAGTGRYNEQFF
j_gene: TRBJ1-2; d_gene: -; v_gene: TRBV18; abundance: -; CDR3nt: TGTGCCAGCTCACCTTTTACCAGGATCGCGAACTATGGCTACACCTTC; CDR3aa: CASSPFTRIANYGYTF
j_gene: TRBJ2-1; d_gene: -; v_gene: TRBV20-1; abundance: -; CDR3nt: TGCAGTGCTAGGTCGGGGCTAGCCTACAATGAGCAGTTCTTC; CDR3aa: CSARSGLAYNEQFF
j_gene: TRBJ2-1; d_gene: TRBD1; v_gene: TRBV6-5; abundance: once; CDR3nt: TGTGCCAGCAGTTACGACGGACAGGGGGCGCGAAATGAGCAGTTATTC; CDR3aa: CASSYDGQGARNEQLF
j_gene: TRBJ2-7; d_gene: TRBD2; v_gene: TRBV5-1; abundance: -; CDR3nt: TGCGCCAGCAGCTTGGAGGCTAGCGGGGGCTACGAGCAGTACTTC; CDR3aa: CASSLEASGGYEQYF
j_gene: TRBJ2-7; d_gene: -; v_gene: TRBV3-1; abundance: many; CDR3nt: TGTGCCAGCAGCCAATTCGGGACGCGAAATGAGCAGTACTTC; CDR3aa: CASSQFGTRNEQYF
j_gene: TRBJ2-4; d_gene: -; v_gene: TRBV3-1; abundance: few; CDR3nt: TGTGCCAGCAGCCTAGGACCGAGCGCCAAAAACATTCAGTACTTC; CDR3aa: CASSLGPSAKNIQYF
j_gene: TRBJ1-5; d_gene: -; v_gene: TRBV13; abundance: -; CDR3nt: TGTGCCAGCAGGTTTTCAGGGCTACTGAATCAGCCCCAGCATTTT; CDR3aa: CASRFSGLLNQPQHF
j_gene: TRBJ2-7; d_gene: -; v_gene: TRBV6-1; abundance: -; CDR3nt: TGTGCCAGCAGGACGAACAACCTCTCCTACGAGCAGTACTTC; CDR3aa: CASRTNNLSYEQYF
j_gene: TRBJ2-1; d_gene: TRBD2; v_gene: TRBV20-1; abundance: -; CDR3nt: TGCAGTGCTAGTCGGGCGGGAGGGCAGAGCTCCTACAATGAGCAGTTCTTC; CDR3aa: CSASRAGGQSSYNEQFF
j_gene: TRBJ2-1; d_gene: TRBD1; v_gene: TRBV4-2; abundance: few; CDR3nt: TGTGCCAGCAGCCAAGTTGAGGGACAGGGGGTCCATGAGCAGTTCTTC; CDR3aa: CASSQVEGQGVHEQFF
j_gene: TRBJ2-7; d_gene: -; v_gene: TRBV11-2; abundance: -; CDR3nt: TGTGCCAGCAGCCCTTCCGGGACCACGGGCTACGAGCAGTACTTC; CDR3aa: CASSPSGTTGYEQYF
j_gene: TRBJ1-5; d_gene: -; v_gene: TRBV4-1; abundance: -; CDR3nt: TGCGCCAGCAGCCCCCATAGAGGGGCAGGGGTTAGTCAGCCCCAGCATTTT; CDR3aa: CASSPHRGAGVSQPQHF
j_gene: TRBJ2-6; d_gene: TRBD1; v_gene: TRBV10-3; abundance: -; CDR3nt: TGTGCCATCAGTGAAAAGGGACAGGCTGGGGCCAACGTCCTGACTTTC; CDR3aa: CAISEKGQAGANVLTF
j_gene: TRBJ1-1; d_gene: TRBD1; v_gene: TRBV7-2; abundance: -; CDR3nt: TGTGCCAGCACAAAACCAGGGGGAAACACTGAAGCTTTCTTT; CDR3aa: CASTKPGGNTEAFF
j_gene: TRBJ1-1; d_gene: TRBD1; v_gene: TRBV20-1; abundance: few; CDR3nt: TGCAGCGCCATACAGGGGAAGTTAGCTGAAGCTTTCTTT; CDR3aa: CSAIQGKLAEAFF
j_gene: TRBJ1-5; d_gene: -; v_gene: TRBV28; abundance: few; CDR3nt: TGTGCCAGCAGTCGGGATCAGCCCCAGCATTTT; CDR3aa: CASSRDQPQHF
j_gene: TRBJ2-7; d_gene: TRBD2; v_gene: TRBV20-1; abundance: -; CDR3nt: TGCAGTGCCTTGGGACTAGCGGGACGCCCCTACGAGCAGTACTTC; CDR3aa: CSALGLAGRPYEQYF
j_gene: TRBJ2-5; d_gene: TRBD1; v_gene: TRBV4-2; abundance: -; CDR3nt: TGTGCCAGCAGCCAAGTTCGGACAGGCTTAGGGGAGACCCAGTACTTC; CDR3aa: CASSQVRTGLGETQYF
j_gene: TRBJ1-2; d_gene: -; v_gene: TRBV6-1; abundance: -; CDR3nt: TGTGCCAGCAGTGAACCCTTTCGACAGACTAACTATGGCTACACCTTC; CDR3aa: CASSEPFRQTNYGYTF
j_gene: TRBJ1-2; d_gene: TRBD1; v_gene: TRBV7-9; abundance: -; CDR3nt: TGTGCCAGCAACGAAGGGGGCTGGTATGGCTACACCTTC; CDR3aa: CASNEGGWYGYTF
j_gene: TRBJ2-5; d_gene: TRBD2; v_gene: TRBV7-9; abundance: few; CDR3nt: TGTGCCAGCAGCTTACAGACTAGCGGGAGAGAGACCCAGTACTTC; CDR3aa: CASSLQTSGRETQYF
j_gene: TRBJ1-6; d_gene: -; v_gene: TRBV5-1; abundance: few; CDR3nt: TGCGCCAGCAGCTCTTGGACGGACAATTCACCCCTCCACTTT; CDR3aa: CASSSWTDNSPLHF
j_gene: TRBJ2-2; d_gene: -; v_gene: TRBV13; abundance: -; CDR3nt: TGTGCCAGCAACTTACTCTTCGGGAGTGGCCGGGCCGGGGAGCTGTTTTTT; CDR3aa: CASNLLFGSGRAGELFF
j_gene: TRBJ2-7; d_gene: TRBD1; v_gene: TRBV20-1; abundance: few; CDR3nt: TGCAGTGCTAGAGAATCCCGGGACAGGAACTACGAGCAGTACTTC; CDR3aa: CSARESRDRNYEQYF
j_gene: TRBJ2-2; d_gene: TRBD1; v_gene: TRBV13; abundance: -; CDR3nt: TGTGCCAGCAGCTTAGGGGACAGGGCGTCCACCGGGGAGCTGTTTTTT; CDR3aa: CASSLGDRASTGELFF
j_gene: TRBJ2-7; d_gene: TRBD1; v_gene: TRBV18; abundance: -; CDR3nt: TGTGCCAGCTCACCACCAGGGACAGTGACCTACGAGCAGTACTTC; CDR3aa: CASSPPGTVTYEQYF